This T cell receptor beta chain was documented in a study of PD-1 blockade in classical Hodgkin lymphoma. The protocol was immunoSEQ multiplex PCR, while the TCRdb copy is restricted to in-frame clones and leaves out a portion. Of tens of thousands of clones listed, 65% to 70% are singletons. V trimming: 3 bases; J trimming: 10 bases; junction bases outside the gene matches: 20. The germline gives CDR1 MDHEN, CDR2 SYDVKM. This CDR3 spans 17 amino acids. This clone was detected only once. Its specificity is unknown. The time point here: cycle 4 day 1 (C4D1), after more than 5 weeks of nivolumab. All trial patients relapsed after autologous stem cell transplantation. General study findings and limits: According to reports, newly diagnosed patients had lower baseline TCR diversity than healthy donors, and relapsed/refractory patients had lower baseline TCR diversity still. After ASCT, patients who started nivolumab under 1 year later were excluded. Compared with baseline, CD4+ but not CD8+ TCR diversity had risen significantly by C4D1.

This chain links TRBV28 with TRBJ2-7, with TRBD1 matching over 8 bases. The specimen was peripheral blood mononuclear cells (PBMCs), collected before the fourth cycle of nivolumab. This receptor was identified in a human donor with classical Hodgkin lymphoma. CDR3 residues: CASSFQSRTGQQAIQYF. CDR3 sequence (DNA): TGTGCCAGCAGTTTTCAATCGAGGACAGGGCAGCAAGCAATTCAGTACTTC.